These 18 T cell receptor beta chains were sequenced from one sample in a study of blood T cell repertoires in COVID-19. Some clones are missing from TCRdb's copy, which holds only in-frame ones; the method was immunoSEQ multiplex PCR. The sample lists 25,000 to 35,000 clones; 89% were seen once. The sequenced sample was peripheral blood. All receptors come from a human donor with acute or convalescent COVID-19. The donor label of this sample is uncertain.

This clone showed up just a few times. In nucleotides, the CDR3 is TGCGCCAGCAGCCAAGAGGTCGCTGTGAGCTCCTATAATTCACCCCTCCACTTT. This translates into CASSQEVAVSSYNSPLHF. The V and J genes are TRBV4-3 and TRBJ1-6; D is ambiguous. The CDR3 loop spans 18 amino acids. Trimming removed 0 bases at V and 0 bases at J, with 12 bases between. The germline gives CDR1 LGHNA, CDR2 YSLEER.

The gene calls are TRBV7-2 and TRBJ2-7; no clear D gene. Germline CDR1 is SGHTA and CDR2 is FQGNSA. This CDR3 has 14 amino acids. Trimming took 4 bases from V and 0 from J, leaving 10 bases between them. CDR3 DNA sequence: TGTGCCAGCAGCTCCGTCTCAGGCTCCTACGAGCAGTACTTC. This gives the protein CASSSVSGSYEQYF.

The chain employs TRBV7-8 and TRBJ2-2, with D tentatively TRBD2 (6 bases). Germline CDR1 and CDR2: SGHVS and FQNEAQ. Trimming took off 1 base at V and 5 bases at J, with 17 bases between the two ends. The CDR3 spans 17 residues. The CDR3 coding sequence is TGTGCCAGCAGCTTAGATCTAGCGCGCACACGGACCGGGGAGCTGTTTTTT. Translating it yields CASSLDLARTRTGELFF.

The rearrangement joins TRBV7-2 to TRBJ1-2, with no clear D. Trimming removed 0 bases from V and 5 bases from J, with 13 bases in between. Per the germline V gene, CDR1 is SGHTA and CDR2 is FQGNSA. The CDR3 length is 15 residues. This chain's CDR3 is CASSLALLAGYGYTF. In nucleotides, the CDR3 is TGTGCCAGCAGCTTAGCGCTTCTGGCGGGGTATGGCTACACCTTC.

The chain has TRBV29-1 and TRBJ2-5; perhaps TRBD1 as D (8 bases). With 7 bases removed from V and 1 base from J, the gap between germline ends came to 16 bases. The CDR3 is 14 amino acids. Looked up from germline, CDR1 is SQVTM and CDR2 is ANQGSEA. This chain's CDR3 is CSALGGTGQETQYF. The DNA for the CDR3 is TGCAGCGCCCTGGGAGGGACAGGCCAAGAGACCCAGTACTTC.

This clone was observed a single time. The chain employs TRBV5-1 and TRBJ2-1, with a possible D match to TRBD1 (5 bases). In germline, CDR1 is SGHRS, CDR2 YFSETQ. CDR3 size: 16 residues. V was shortened by 0 bases and J by 4 bases, with 14 bases between the two germline ends. CDR3 amino acids: CASSLGGSSRYNEQFF. The CDR3, as DNA: TGCGCCAGCAGCTTGGGGGGCAGCAGCAGGTACAATGAGCAGTTCTTC.

This chain uses TRBV5-1 with TRBJ2-3; TRBD2 matches at 8 bases. The V segment lost 0 bases and the J segment 2 bases; nucleotides outside the gene matches: 5. The CDR3 length is 16 residues. CDR1 and CDR2 from the germline V gene are SGHRS and YFSETQ. The CDR3 region has the DNA TGCGCCAGCAGCTTGGGCAATAGCGGGACCACAGATACGCAGTATTTT. Translated: CASSLGNSGTTDTQYF.

The chain is built from TRBV24-1 and TRBJ2-6; D not certain. The CDR3 runs to 17 residues. The germline gives CDR1 KGHDR, CDR2 SFDVKD. The ends were cut back, 3 bases at V and 0 bases at J, with 11 bases in the middle. The DNA for the CDR3 is TGTGCCACCAGTGATCCACCAGGCCGCTCTGGGGCCAACGTCCTGACTTTC. This sequence encodes CATSDPPGRSGANVLTF.

The V and J genes are TRBV7-9 and TRBJ2-5, with a tentative D call TRBD1 (5 bases). The CDR3 is 14 residues long. V was cut by 5 bases and J by 9 bases, with 19 bases left in between. The germline V gene encodes CDR1 SEHNR and CDR2 FQNEAQ (reference sequence). CDR3 bases: TGTGCCAGCAGCCCCCTCGACAGCCGCGAGGCCCAGTACTTC. This translates into CASSPLDSREAQYF.

V and J are TRBV5-1 and TRBJ2-3; 7 bases are shared with TRBD2. Looked up from germline, CDR1 is SGHRS and CDR2 is YFSETQ. This CDR3 has 16 residues. The V gene end was trimmed by 2 bases and the J gene end by 1 base; junction bases not matched to a gene: 7. CDR3 sequence (DNA): TGCGCCAGCAGCTTACGACTAGCAGTGGGCACAGATACGCAGTATTTT. It encodes CASSLRLAVGTDTQYF.

Concerning this clone: The same CDR3 arises from other DNA sequences in this sample as well. The chain is built from TRBV7-2 and TRBJ2-7; the match to TRBD1 covers 8 bases. Per the germline V gene, CDR1 is SGHTA and CDR2 is FQGNSA. The CDR3 sequence is 14 residues long. With V trimmed by 3 bases and J by 2 bases, 3 bases remained unmatched. CDR3 DNA: TGTGCCAGCAGCTTCGACAGGGGCGCCTACGAGCAGTACTTC. It translates to CASSFDRGAYEQYF.

V gene TRBV2 combines with J gene TRBJ1-5; TRBD1 matches 8 bases. The CDR3 extends over 17 amino acids. Trimming took 5 bases from V and 6 from J; bases not matched to a gene: 15. Germline CDR1 reads SNHLY; CDR2 reads FYNNEI. The CDR3 here is CASSPDRVGLSRQPQHF. CDR3 DNA sequence: TGTGCCAGCAGTCCGGACAGGGTCGGGTTATCGCGTCAGCCCCAGCATTTT. The whole variable domain, filled in from reference TRBV2 and TRBJ1-5, reads EPEVTQTPSHQVTQMGQEVILRCVPISNHLYFYWYRQILGQKVEFLVSFYNNEISEKSEIFDDQFSVERPDGSNFTLKIRSTKLEDSAMYFCASSPDRVGLSRQPQHFGDGTRLSIL.

J is TRBJ2-1 and V is TRBV25-1; D perhaps matches TRBD2 (6 bases). This CDR3 is built from 14 residues. The V and J ends lost 6 bases and 5 bases respectively, with 14 bases between them. The V gene's germline CDR1 is MGHDK and CDR2 SYGVNS. The CDR3 DNA sequence: TGTGCCAGCAGAGGAGGGGTGGTGGACAATGAGCAGTTCTTC. Encoded protein: CASRGGVVDNEQFF.

This chain joins TRBV6-2 or TRBV6-3 and TRBJ2-3; possible D gene TRBD1, 6 bases. There are 15 residues in the CDR3. Germline-derived CDR1 and CDR2 are MNHEY and SVGEGT. The ends were cut back, 6 bases at V and 8 bases at J, with 21 bases in the middle. CDR3: CASSPSAGDLGTQYF. CDR3 coding DNA: TGTGCCAGCAGCCCATCCGCAGGGGACCTCGGTACGCAGTATTTT.

The genes are TRBV6-6 and TRBJ2-7; 8 bases agree with TRBD2. Germline V gives CDR1 MNHNY, CDR2 SVGAGI (reference sequence). V gave up 5 bases and J gave up 0 bases; unmatched junction bases: 12. The length of the CDR3 is 17 residues. CDR3 sequence (DNA): TGTGCCAGCAGTCCAACGGGGGGGACGGTCCTCTCCTACGAGCAGTACTTC. Amino acid sequence: CASSPTGGTVLSYEQYF.

This clone showed up just once. The J gene is TRBJ1-1, the V gene TRBV7-3; D unresolved. This CDR3 comprises 13 residues. Looked up from germline, CDR1 is SGHTA and CDR2 is FQGTGA. Trimming removed 2 bases from V and 3 bases from J, with 7 bases in between. CDR3 sequence (DNA): TGTGCCAGCAGCTTAGACATAGACACTGAAGCTTTCTTT. Its protein is CASSLDIDTEAFF.

The rearrangement uses TRBV7-8 and TRBJ2-1; TRBD2 might be the D (5 bases). Germline V gene sequence: CDR1 SGHVS, CDR2 FQNEAQ. Trimming took off 5 bases at V and 10 bases at J, with 12 bases between the two ends. This CDR3 has 12 residues. Written as DNA, the CDR3 is TGTGCCAGCAGCCGCCTAGCTGGCGAGCAGTTCTTC. Protein product: CASSRLAGEQFF.

The rearrangement links TRBV7-8 to TRBJ2-5; 9 bases are shared with TRBD1. Germline trimming cut 5 bases from V and 2 bases from J; bases unmatched to any gene: 6. CDR1 is SGHVS, CDR2 FQNEAQ, per germline. The CDR3 consists of 15 residues. CDR3 sequence reads: CASSPGQGHQETQYF. For the CDR3, the DNA is TGTGCCAGCAGCCCCGGACAGGGGCATCAAGAGACCCAGTACTTC.